Following are 29 T cell receptor beta chains from one sample sequenced in a study of blood T cell repertoires in COVID-19. TCRdb's table, derived via immunoSEQ multiplex PCR, lists solely in-frame clones and lacks some. In the table there are about 320,000 clones, 65% to 90% of which are singletons. Sequencing input: peripheral blood. All receptors derive from a human donor in a cohort sampled during active COVID-19.

J is TRBJ2-2 and V is TRBV6-1, with D unclear. The germline V and J ends were trimmed by 2 bases and 5 bases, with 6 bases remaining between them. The V gene's germline CDR1 is MNHNS and CDR2 SASEGT. This CDR3 is 13 amino acids long. CDR3 sequence: CASSELRTGELFF. In DNA form, the CDR3 reads TGTGCCAGCAGTGAATTGAGAACCGGGGAGCTGTTTTTT.

The rearrangement joins TRBV19 to TRBJ1-5, with D tentatively TRBD1 (5 bases). Trimming removed 5 bases from V and 5 bases from J, with 19 bases in between. Germline CDR1 and CDR2: LNHDA and SQIVND (reference sequence). There are 16 residues in the CDR3. The CDR3 DNA reads TGTGCCAGTAGTGGCCCCGCGGAAGGGGTGTATCAGCCCCAGCATTTT. It translates to CASSGPAEGVYQPQHF.

The gene calls are TRBV11-2 and TRBJ2-2; D uncertain. CDR1 and CDR2 (germline): SGHAT, FQNNGV. V lost 9 bases and J 3 bases, leaving 14 bases between the germline ends. This CDR3 spans 14 amino acids. The CDR3 bases are TGTGCCAGTAGATGGTACGGAGACACCGGGGAGCTGTTTTTT. Translation gives CASRWYGDTGELFF.

V is TRBV30 and J is TRBJ1-5; TRBD1 agrees at 7 bases. The V segment lost 1 base and the J segment 3 bases; nucleotides outside the gene matches: 6. The CDR3 has 15 residues. Germline loops: CDR1 GTSNPN, CDR2 SVGIG (reference sequence). The CDR3 DNA follows: TGTGCCTGGAGTGGACTACAGGGGACCAATCAGCCCCAGCATTTT. It encodes CAWSGLQGTNQPQHF. Full variable domain (missing parts from reference TRBV30 and TRBJ1-5): SQTIHQWPATLVQPVGSPLSLECTVEGTSNPNLYWYRQAAGRGLQLLFYSVGIGQISSEVPQNLSASRPQDRQFILSSKKLLLSDSGFYLCAWSGLQGTNQPQHFGDGTRLSIL.

This chain links TRBV6-1 with TRBJ2-2; D is undetermined. Trimming shortened V by 3 bases and J by 0 bases, and 8 bases separated the two germline ends. This CDR3 has 15 amino acids. The germline gives CDR1 MNHNS, CDR2 SASEGT. The CDR3: CASSDGPANTGELFF. For the CDR3, the DNA is TGTGCCAGCAGTGATGGGCCAGCGAACACCGGGGAGCTGTTTTTT.

The chain has TRBV5-1 and TRBJ2-3; TRBD2 aligns across 9 bases. The CDR3 sequence is 16 residues long. Germline loops: CDR1 SGHRS, CDR2 YFSETQ. The V and J ends lost 4 bases and 0 bases, in that order; junction bases with no gene match: 6. CDR3 region: CASSSKGLASTDTQYF. CDR3 coding DNA: TGCGCCAGCAGCAGTAAGGGACTAGCTAGCACAGATACGCAGTATTTT.

V usage is TRBV4-2 and J usage is TRBJ2-1, with no clear D. The germline gives CDR1 LGHNA, CDR2 YNFKEQ. The CDR3 is 15 amino acids. Trimming took off 4 bases at V and 0 bases at J, with 10 bases between the two ends. CDR3 residues: CASSPTSSSYNEQFF. The CDR3 DNA reads TGTGCCAGCAGCCCTACGTCAAGCTCCTACAATGAGCAGTTCTTC.

The chain is built from TRBV5-1 and TRBJ1-1; D is possibly TRBD1 (6 bases). The CDR3 is 14 residues long. V gave up 4 bases and J gave up 0 bases, with 10 bases separating them. Germline CDR1 is SGHRS and CDR2 is YFSETQ. CDR3: CASSGGQVNTEAFF. CDR3 sequence (DNA): TGCGCCAGCAGCGGGGGACAAGTGAACACTGAAGCTTTCTTT.

The V call is TRBV20-1, the J call TRBJ2-7; 7 nucleotides align to TRBD2. Trimming removed 3 bases from V and 3 bases from J; junction bases left unmatched: 5. Germline values: CDR1 DFQATT, CDR2 SNEGSKA (reference sequence). The CDR3 contains 13 residues. The CDR3 here is CSASPSGGYEQYF. The CDR3 nucleotides read TGCAGTGCTAGTCCTAGCGGTGGCTACGAGCAGTACTTC.

V and J are TRBV27 and TRBJ1-1; weak D call: TRBD1 (5 bases). V was shortened by 3 bases and J by 0 bases, with 8 bases between the two germline ends. Germline CDR1 reads MNHEY; CDR2 reads SMNVEV (reference sequence). CDR3 size: 14 residues. The CDR3 DNA reads as TGTGCCAGCAGTTTGGGGGGACTGAACACTGAAGCTTTCTTT. This encodes CASSLGGLNTEAFF.

The rearrangement links TRBV10-2 to TRBJ1-5; D is perhaps TRBD1 (5 bases). The CDR3 is made up of 16 amino acids. Between the trimmed V and J ends, which lost 2 bases and 3 bases, there was a span of 14 bases. Germline-derived CDR1 and CDR2 are WSHSY and SAAADI. In DNA, the CDR3 is TGCGCCAGCAGTGAGGGGTACAGGTGGATCAATCAGCCCCAGCATTTT. It is translated as CASSEGYRWINQPQHF.

The chain recombines TRBV7-3 with TRBJ1-1, with D possibly being TRBD1 (6 bases). V was trimmed by 5 bases and J by 1 base, leaving 14 bases between them. The germline gives CDR1 SGHTA, CDR2 FQGTGA. This CDR3 region has 15 residues. The CDR3 region has the DNA TGTGCCAGCAGCCCCACCGGGACAACGAACACTGAAGCTTTCTTT. Translation gives CASSPTGTTNTEAFF.

J is TRBJ1-5 and V is TRBV12-5, with 7 bases aligning to TRBD1. Germline V CDR1 and CDR2: LGHNT, FRNRAP. The V and J ends lost 4 bases and 1 base, in that order; junction bases with no gene match: 7. This CDR3 has 16 amino acids. In DNA, the CDR3 is TGTGCTAGTGGTTCACAGGGGCCACCCAGCAATCAGCCCCAGCATTTT. Translation: CASGSQGPPSNQPQHF.

This chain links TRBV7-3 with TRBJ2-3; D ambiguous. Trimming took 0 bases from V and 3 from J, leaving 10 bases between them. The length of the CDR3 is 15 residues. The germline CDR1 and CDR2 sequences are SGHTA and FQGTGA. CDR3 sequence: CASSLTSLGTDTQYF. CDR3 nucleotides: TGTGCCAGCAGCTTAACTAGCCTGGGTACAGATACGCAGTATTTT.

The count of this clone is one. This chain uses TRBV6-5 with TRBJ2-7, with a possible D match to TRBD2 (6 bases). With 0 bases removed from V and 3 bases from J, the gap between germline ends came to 12 bases. Germline V gene lookup returns CDR1 MNHEY and CDR2 SVGAGI. CDR3 length: 15 amino acids. CDR3 sequence (DNA): TGTGCCAGCAGTTACTCCCCGGTCGGGGGCTACGAGCAGTACTTC. Translation gives CASSYSPVGGYEQYF.

This clone was seen only once. J is TRBJ1-1 and V is TRBV7-3; D remains ambiguous. The CDR3 extends over 13 amino acids. The V and J ends lost 5 bases and 6 bases respectively, with 13 bases between them. Germline CDR1 and CDR2: SGHTA and FQGTGA. The CDR3 here is CASSMGNGAEAFF. DNA of the CDR3: TGTGCCAGCAGCATGGGAAACGGGGCTGAAGCTTTCTTT. The full variable domain, in which reference TRBV7-3 and TRBJ1-1 provide the parts outside the CDR3, is GAGVSQTPSNKVTEKGKYVELRCDPISGHTALYWYRQSLGQGPEFLIYFQGTGAADDSGLPNDRFFAVRPEGSVSTLKIQRTERGDSAVYLCASSMGNGAEAFFGQGTRLTVV.

This clone was detected many times. The gene calls are TRBV6-5 and TRBJ2-7; TRBD2 matches at 8 bases. V shed 4 bases, J shed 0 bases, and the junction held 5 bases outside the gene matches. The CDR3 covers 15 residues. Germline V gene lookup returns CDR1 MNHEY and CDR2 SVGAGI. The CDR3: CASSSPSGSSYEQYF. The DNA for the CDR3 is TGTGCCAGCAGTTCGCCCAGCGGGAGCTCCTACGAGCAGTACTTC.

V and J are TRBV19 and TRBJ2-1, with TRBD2 matching over 9 bases. Trimming cost V 4 bases and J 2 bases; bases outside gene matches: 0. This CDR3 has 14 residues. CDR1 is LNHDA, CDR2 SQIVND, per germline (reference sequence). The CDR3 nucleotides are TGTGCCAGTAGTAGCGGGGGGGCCTACAATGAGCAGTTCTTC. This encodes CASSSGGAYNEQFF. Complete variable domain (other parts from reference TRBV19 and TRBJ2-1): DGGITQSPKYLFRKEGQNVTLSCEQNLNHDAMYWYRQDPGQGLRLIYYSQIVNDFQKGDIAEGYSVSREKKESFPLTVTSAQKNPTAFYLCASSSGGAYNEQFFGPGTRLTVL.

This clone has just a few counts. The V and J genes are TRBV7-9 and TRBJ1-1; D call uncertain. V lost 3 bases, J lost 1 base, and 9 bases lay in between. The CDR3 has 14 residues. Germline assignment: CDR1 SEHNR and CDR2 FQNEAQ (reference sequence). The CDR3 nucleotides read TGTGCCAGCAGCTTGGGAGGTTCGAACACTGAAGCTTTCTTT. Translated: CASSLGGSNTEAFF.

The chain has TRBV6-5 and TRBJ1-2; 11 nucleotides line up with TRBD1. The ends lost 0 bases at V and 4 bases at J; junction bases unmatched: 4. From germline, CDR1 is MNHEY and CDR2 SVGAGI. This CDR3 has 16 residues. The CDR3 DNA sequence: TGTGCCAGCAGTTACTCGATAGGGACAGGGGGCTATGGCTACACCTTC. Residues: CASSYSIGTGGYGYTF.

This sequence joins TRBV20-1 and TRBJ2-3; D gene uncertain. Germline CDR1 reads DFQATT; CDR2 reads SNEGSKA (reference sequence). Deletions cut 6 bases from V and 3 bases from J, with 7 bases between. The CDR3 spans 11 residues. The CDR3 sequence: CSAARTDTQYF. The CDR3, as DNA: TGCAGTGCGGCCAGAACAGATACGCAGTATTTT.

The chain recombines TRBV15 with TRBJ2-7; TRBD1 might be the D (5 bases). CDR3 length: 14 residues. The germline V gene has CDR1 LNHNV and CDR2 YYDKDF (reference sequence). Trimming removed 1 base from V and 5 bases from J, with 12 bases in between. This CDR3 reads CATSRAKGRHEQYF. Here the CDR3 DNA reads TGTGCCACCAGCAGAGCGAAGGGGCGGCACGAGCAGTACTTC.

As to this clone: This CDR3 is also generated by other DNA sequences in the sample. The gene calls are TRBV7-2 and TRBJ1-1, with TRBD1 as a possible D gene (5 bases). Deletions cut 2 bases from V and 4 bases from J, with 8 bases between. CDR3 length: 13 amino acids. Germline lookup yields CDR1 SGHTA and CDR2 FQGNSA. The CDR3 here is CASSLTGGTEAFF. CDR3 DNA sequence: TGTGCCAGCAGCTTAACGGGGGGCACTGAAGCTTTCTTT.

This chain's CDR3 is CASSPRQVGIGEQFF. DNA for the CDR3: TGTGCCAGCTCACCAAGACAGGTTGGTATAGGAGAGCAGTTCTTC. This chain joins TRBV18 and TRBJ2-1, with D possibly matching TRBD1 (6 bases). The CDR3 spans 15 residues. Trimming left V 2 bases short and J 10 bases short, with 18 bases between. Germline V CDR1 and CDR2: KGHSH, LQKENI. The entire variable domain, with the rest obtained from reference TRBV18 and TRBJ2-1, is as follows: NAGVMQNPRHLVRRRGQEARLRCSPMKGHSHVYWYRQLPEEGLKFMVYLQKENIIDESGMPKERFSAEFPKEGPSILRIQQVVRGDSAAYFCASSPRQVGIGEQFFGPGTRLTVL.

The chain is built from TRBV5-1 and TRBJ1-1; maybe TRBD1 (5 bases). Deletions cut 0 bases from V and 1 base from J, with 10 bases between. CDR1 is SGHRS and CDR2 is YFSETQ in the germline V gene. This CDR3 comprises 15 residues. CDR3 residues: CASSLDRNPNTEAFF. DNA of the CDR3: TGCGCCAGCAGCTTGGACAGGAACCCGAACACTGAAGCTTTCTTT.

On this clone: Distinct nucleotide sequences in the sample also encode this CDR3. J is TRBJ2-5 and V is TRBV12-3 or TRBV12-4; D uncertain. The CDR3 runs 12 residues. With 6 bases removed from V and 2 bases from J, the gap between germline ends came to 7 bases. The CDR3 protein is CASSPGQETQYF. As DNA, the CDR3 is TGTGCCAGCAGCCCCGGTCAAGAGACCCAGTACTTC.

Comments on this clone: This CDR3 is missing its conserved last phenylalanine or tryptophan, likely due to a read error. It is unclear where the CDR3 begins or ends on the DNA, so no DNA is shown, and the CDR3 is as TCRdb lists it. The chain joins TRBV7-2 to TRBJ1-1; the table's D call, TRBD1, was not checked against the DNA. CDR1 and CDR2 (germline): SGHTA, FQGNSA. The length of the CDR3 is 14 amino acids, counting both ends. CDR3: CASSLVGTGNLMSL.

The chain recombines TRBV5-5 with TRBJ2-5, with a weak D call TRBD2 (5 bases). The germline gives CDR1 SGHKS, CDR2 YYEKEE (reference sequence). V lost 1 base and J 6 bases, leaving 7 bases between the germline ends. The CDR3 extends over 12 amino acids. The CDR3: CASSLREQTQYF. The CDR3 DNA follows: TGTGCCAGCAGCTTGAGGGAGCAGACCCAGTACTTC.

The V gene is TRBV7-9, the J gene TRBJ2-3; TRBD2 matches 13 bases. The CDR3 loop spans 18 amino acids. CDR1 and CDR2 from the germline V gene are SEHNR and FQNEAQ (reference sequence). The V segment lost 3 bases and the J segment 1 base; nucleotides outside the gene matches: 7. The CDR3 DNA reads as TGTGCCAGCAGCTTTTACGGACTAGCGGGGGCCGGCACAGATACGCAGTATTTT. Its protein is CASSFYGLAGAGTDTQYF.